This T cell receptor beta chain was retrieved from a study of cytomegalovirus exposure and HLA in healthy donors. General study points: Reports state that TCR beta sequences accurately predicted most subjects' HLA-A and HLA-B alleles. Beyond CMV serostatus, there was no information to go on about immune exposure. Another analysis was done later, and it associated 17,000 or so TCR beta sequences with HLA alleles at 0.05 false discovery rate.

V shed 3 bases, J shed 7 bases, and the junction held 14 bases outside the gene matches. Germline-derived CDR1 and CDR2 are LGHNA and YSLEER. The length of the CDR3 is 17 residues. A multiplex PCR was run with 60 Vbeta primers and 13 Jbeta primers. Produced via immunoSEQ multiplex PCR; TCRdb's table is partial and in-frame only. The sample consists of roughly 100,000 clones, around 78% of them appearing once. Concerning this clone itself: The antigen is undetermined.

Source material: PBMCs. J is TRBJ1-4 and V is TRBV4-3; 7 positions match TRBD1. This receptor was taken from a male donor in good health and CMV-seronegative. The CDR3 DNA is TGCGCCAGCAGCCACCCCCTAGGAGGGGGCTTTGGTGAAAAACTGTTTTTT. It translates to CASSHPLGGGFGEKLFF.